The next 17 T cell receptor beta chains were all read from a single sample in a study of T cell repertoires in aging, cancer and after chemotherapy. Peripheral blood genomic DNA, not sorted cells or RNA, was the template. TRB rearrangements spanning V, D and J were amplified using mixed TRB-A/B primers. TCRdb analysed the multiplex PCR reads with MiXCR anew, one entry per CDR3 protein. The sample consists of roughly 12,000 distinct CDR3 sequences, around 25% of them appearing once. Specimen: blood. All receptors derive from a human donor in good health.

This clonotype showed up just a few times. V and J are TRBV10-3 and TRBJ1-6; possibly TRBD1 for D (6 bases). V shed 9 bases and J shed 6 bases, with 12 bases lying between them. The CDR3 sequence is 13 residues long. Germline V gene data show CDR1 as ENHRY and CDR2 as SYGVKD. The CDR3 here is CAMSGDINSPLHF. DNA of the CDR3: TGTGCCATGTCAGGGGATATTAATTCACCCCTCCACTTT.

The table lists this clonotype with a few counts. V and J are TRBV6-5 and TRBJ1-1; D not certain. Trimming pared 4 bases from V and 1 base from J, leaving 10 bases between. This CDR3 is built from 14 residues. Germline lookup yields CDR1 MNHEY and CDR2 SVGAGI. In DNA form, the CDR3 reads TGTGCCAGCAGTTCGAGGGCTTGGAACACTGAAGCTTTCTTT. Translated: CASSSRAWNTEAFF.

The chain has TRBV5-4 and TRBJ1-5, with a possible D match to TRBD1 (5 bases). The V end was cut by 7 bases, the J end by 5 bases, with 34 bases between. Germline V gene sequence: CDR1 SGHNT, CDR2 YYREEE (reference sequence). CDR3 length: 20 amino acids. CDR3 residues: CASPASYPQGPRHIHQPQHF. The CDR3 DNA is TGTGCCAGCCCCGCAAGTTATCCGCAGGGCCCAAGACATATCCATCAGCCCCAGCATTTT.

This clonotype ranks as medium-sized. CDR3 nucleotide sequence: TGCAGTGCGATGTTTACGGCACTAGCGGGGATTGAGCAGTTCTTC. This translates into CSAMFTALAGIEQFF. The rearrangement joins TRBV20-1 to TRBJ2-1, with TRBD2 identical over 10 bases. CDR1 is DFQATT and CDR2 is SNEGSKA in the germline V gene (reference sequence). With V trimmed by 6 bases and J by 9 bases, 14 bases remained unmatched. This CDR3 comprises 15 residues.

CDR3 DNA: TGCGCCAGCAGCCAAGATTGGGGGGCGAGGACTTTCTTT. As protein: CASSQDWGARTFF. The chain is built from TRBV4-3 and TRBJ1-1; TRBD1 is a possible D gene (6 bases). The CDR3 has 13 residues. CDR1 LGHNA and CDR2 YSLEER come from the germline V gene. With 0 bases removed from V and 12 bases from J, the gap between germline ends came to 14 bases.

Within the sample, this clonotype is medium-sized (0.01 to 0.1%). The CDR3, as DNA: TGTGCCATCAGTGAGTCCGTGCGTCCCGGCTACACCTTC. Protein sequence: CAISESVRPGYTF. This chain connects TRBV10-3 to TRBJ1-2; unclear D gene. The germline gives CDR1 ENHRY, CDR2 SYGVKD. The CDR3 has 13 amino acids. The germline V and J ends were trimmed by 0 bases and 8 bases, with 10 bases remaining between them.

This chain's CDR3 is CASSPTGAPKGRDTEAFF. In nucleotides, the CDR3 is TGTGCCAGTAGTCCTACAGGGGCCCCCAAAGGAAGGGACACTGAAGCTTTCTTT. The chain is built from TRBV19 and TRBJ1-1; 7 bases map to TRBD1. CDR1 and CDR2 (germline): LNHDA, SQIVND (reference sequence). The ends lost 5 bases at V and 3 bases at J; junction bases unmatched: 18. The CDR3 has 18 residues.

The V call is TRBV7-9, the J call TRBJ2-1, with 10 bases lining up with TRBD1. Trimming at V came to 5 bases and at J to 1 base, leaving 11 bases not matched to a gene. The CDR3 runs to 18 residues. In germline, CDR1 is SEHNR, CDR2 FQNEAQ (reference sequence). CDR3 nucleotide sequence: TGTGCCAGCAGCCCTTCCGGGACAGGGGTAAGGTCCTACAATGAGCAGTTCTTC. It specifies CASSPSGTGVRSYNEQFF.

As for this clonotype: An end of the junction does not agree with germline; a read error may underlie this. This chain joins TRBV7-6 and TRBJ2-1, with D possibly being TRBD1 (6 bases). From germline, CDR1 is SGHVS and CDR2 FNYEAQ. The CDR3 loop spans 15 amino acids. The CDR3 nucleotides are TGTGCCAGCAGCCCCCGGGCCCCGAGGGACAATAAGCAGTTCTTC. Translated: CASSPRAPRDNKQFF. The variable domain in full, with the rest retrieved from reference TRBV7-6 and TRBJ2-1, is GAGVSQSPRYKVTKRGQDVALRCDPISGHVSLYWYRQALGQGPEFLTYFNYEAQQDKSGLPNDRFSAERPEGSISTLTIQRTEQRDSAMYRCASSPRAPRDNKQFFGPGTRLTVL.

This clonotype turned up a few times. This rearrangement joins TRBV7-9 to TRBJ2-3; D is unclear. Germline CDR1 reads SEHNR; CDR2 reads FQNEAQ (reference sequence). V lost 0 bases, J lost 0 bases, and 4 bases lay in between. The CDR3 loop spans 14 amino acids. The CDR3 loop is CASSLALSTDTQYF. The CDR3, as DNA: TGTGCCAGCAGCTTAGCGTTGAGCACAGATACGCAGTATTTT. Full variable domain (rest looked up from reference TRBV7-9 and TRBJ2-3): DTGVSQNPRHKITKRGQNVTFRCDPISEHNRLYWYRQTLGQGPEFLTYFQNEAQLEKSRLLSDRFSAERPKGSFSTLEIQRTEQGDSAMYLCASSLALSTDTQYFGPGTRLTVL.

This clonotype is labeled medium-sized. The chain carries TRBV19 and TRBJ2-7; 9 bases are shared with TRBD1. Germline lookup yields CDR1 LNHDA and CDR2 SQIVND (reference sequence). V shed 5 bases, J shed 0 bases, and the junction held 2 bases outside the gene matches. The CDR3 covers 14 residues. Written as DNA, the CDR3 is TGTGCCAGTAGTGGGACAGGGCACTCCTACGAGCAGTACTTC. Translating it yields CASSGTGHSYEQYF.

In nucleotides, the CDR3 is TGCAGTGCCCAGGGACTAGCGGGGGGACCCTTATTAATCCGGGATACGCAGTATTTT. Translated, it gives CSAQGLAGGPLLIRDTQYF. The chain links TRBV20-1 to TRBJ2-3, with TRBD2 matching 15 bases. J gave up 6 bases and V 6 bases, and 19 bases lay outside the gene matches. Per the germline V gene, CDR1 is DFQATT and CDR2 is SNEGSKA (reference sequence). The CDR3 runs to 19 residues.

The rearrangement joins TRBV27 to TRBJ2-7; TRBD2 aligns across 9 bases. The CDR3 is 15 residues long. The trim removed 1 base at V and 6 bases at J, leaving 7 bases unmatched. Germline V gene sequence: CDR1 MNHEY, CDR2 SMNVEV (reference sequence). The CDR3 nucleotides are TGTGCCAGCAGTTTATGGCGGGGGGGAATCTCCGAGCAGTACTTC. Translated: CASSLWRGGISEQYF.

This clonotype was found a few times. This chain links TRBV7-9 with TRBJ2-3; TRBD2 is a possible D gene (7 bases). Trimming took 7 bases from V and 8 from J, leaving 16 bases between them. Germline CDR1 is SEHNR and CDR2 is FQNEAQ (reference sequence). There are 13 residues in the CDR3. The CDR3, as DNA: TGTGCCAGCAACGGGGGGCGGGTTGGTACGCAGTATTTT. The encoded protein is CASNGGRVGTQYF.

This chain joins TRBV4-3 and TRBJ1-1, with a tentative D call TRBD1 (5 bases). The V end was cut by 5 bases, the J end by 0 bases, with 13 bases between. CDR3 size: 15 residues. Germline CDR1 is LGHNA and CDR2 is YSLEER. As DNA, the CDR3 is TGCGCCAGCAGCGACGGGACCCTGATGAACACTGAAGCTTTCTTT. It yields the protein CASSDGTLMNTEAFF.

The J gene is TRBJ1-2, the V gene TRBV6-2 or TRBV6-3, with D perhaps TRBD1 (6 bases). The CDR3 extends over 13 amino acids. The V end was cut by 6 bases, the J end by 2 bases, with 10 bases between. Germline V gene lookup returns CDR1 MNHEY and CDR2 SVGEGT. DNA of the CDR3: TGTGCCAGCAGCCGCGGGACAAACTATGGCTACACCTTC. This translates into CASSRGTNYGYTF.

This chain links TRBV20-1 with TRBJ1-1, with a possible D match to TRBD1 (5 bases). V dropped 2 bases and J dropped 3 bases, with 13 bases sitting between them. The germline V gene encodes CDR1 DFQATT and CDR2 SNEGSKA (reference sequence). CDR3 length equals 14 residues. The CDR3 sequence is CSARPGVADTEAFF. CDR3 DNA sequence: TGCAGTGCTAGACCGGGGGTAGCCGACACTGAAGCTTTCTTT.